These 23 T cell receptor beta chains share one sample of origin, sequenced in a study of cytomegalovirus exposure and HLA in healthy donors. A multiplex PCR was run with 60 Vbeta primers and 13 Jbeta primers. The data were produced by immunoSEQ multiplex PCR, yet TCRdb's version contains in-frame clones alone and is incomplete. The sample consists of roughly 150,000 clones, 70% to 90% of them appearing once. The specimen was PBMCs. The receptors derive from a woman aged 40 to 55 in good health and CMV-seropositive.

The gene calls are TRBV19 and TRBJ2-7; TRBD2 matches at 11 bases. Per germline, CDR1 LNHDA and CDR2 SQIVND (reference sequence). The CDR3 runs to 17 residues. The V segment lost 6 bases and the J segment 0 bases; nucleotides outside the gene matches: 10. The CDR3: CASSGTSGGLISYEQYF. CDR3 nucleotides: TGTGCCAGTAGCGGGACTAGCGGAGGCCTAATCTCCTACGAGCAGTACTTC.

This chain uses TRBV4-1 with TRBJ2-5, with TRBD2 identical over 8 bases. The CDR3 spans 17 residues. Trimming took 0 bases from V and 1 from J; bases not matched to a gene: 7. Germline V CDR1 and CDR2: MGHRA, YSYEKL. DNA for the CDR3: TGCGCCAGCAGCCAAGATGGCGCGGGGGGTCTCCAAGAGACCCAGTACTTC. This translates into CASSQDGAGGLQETQYF.

The CDR3 here is CASTLQGGNSNTEAFF. For the CDR3, the DNA is TGTGCCAGCACCTTACAGGGCGGTAACTCGAACACTGAAGCTTTCTTT. This sequence joins TRBV2 and TRBJ1-1, with D perhaps TRBD1 (6 bases). This CDR3 is built from 16 residues. Trimming shortened V by 7 bases and J by 1 base, and 19 bases separated the two germline ends. From germline, CDR1 is SNHLY and CDR2 FYNNEI.

The chain has TRBV27 and TRBJ2-7, with D hard to call. V dropped 3 bases and J dropped 0 bases, with 12 bases sitting between them. CDR1 and CDR2 from the germline V gene are MNHEY and SMNVEV (reference sequence). The CDR3 extends over 15 amino acids. The CDR3 region is CASSFYSTSSYEQYF. CDR3 DNA sequence: TGTGCCAGCAGTTTTTACTCGACAAGCTCCTACGAGCAGTACTTC.

The rearrangement links TRBV6-1 to TRBJ2-3; D perhaps matches TRBD2 (6 bases). Per the germline V gene, CDR1 is MNHNS and CDR2 is SASEGT. The germline V and J ends were trimmed by 6 bases and 3 bases, with 16 bases remaining between them. CDR3 length: 15 residues. This CDR3 reads CASSPGAGRTDTQYF. In DNA form, the CDR3 reads TGTGCCAGCAGCCCCGGGGCAGGGAGGACAGATACGCAGTATTTT.

V and J are TRBV11-2 and TRBJ2-7; a possible D gene is TRBD2 (5 bases). There are 14 residues in the CDR3. Germline V gene data show CDR1 as SGHAT and CDR2 as FQNNGV. Trimming shortened V by 5 bases and J by 2 bases, and 13 bases separated the two germline ends. The CDR3 nucleotides read TGTGCCAGCAGCCGGCCGACGGGGACCTACGAGCAGTACTTC. Its protein is CASSRPTGTYEQYF.

The rearrangement uses TRBV4-2 and TRBJ2-6; D is unclear. This CDR3 contains 16 residues. V lost 4 bases and J 0 bases, leaving 10 bases between the germline ends. Germline-derived CDR1 and CDR2 are LGHNA and YNFKEQ. CDR3: CASSPRGNSGANVLTF. The CDR3 DNA sequence: TGTGCCAGCAGCCCCCGCGGCAACTCTGGGGCCAACGTCCTGACTTTC.

The V gene is TRBV18, the J gene TRBJ2-7; no definite D call. The CDR3 covers 16 residues. The germline gives CDR1 KGHSH, CDR2 LQKENI. V lost 3 bases and J 3 bases, leaving 18 bases between the germline ends. The DNA of the CDR3 is TGTGCCAGCTCACCTATGGCCTCAGAGGAAGTCTACGAGCAGTACTTC. Residues: CASSPMASEEVYEQYF.

The CDR3 protein is CASSFGTMFHEQFF. In DNA form, the CDR3 reads TGTGCCAGCAGTTTTGGGACTATGTTTCATGAGCAGTTCTTC. The chain is built from TRBV27 and TRBJ2-1; the match to TRBD2 covers 7 bases. CDR1 and CDR2 from the germline V gene are MNHEY and SMNVEV (reference sequence). With 3 bases clipped from V and 8 bases from J, the junction kept 7 bases outside the gene matches. This CDR3 is built from 14 residues.

The V and J genes are TRBV18 and TRBJ2-1, with 9 bases matching TRBD1. J gave up 3 bases and V 5 bases, and 5 bases lay outside the gene matches. CDR3 length: 15 residues. Per the germline V gene, CDR1 is KGHSH and CDR2 is LQKENI. The CDR3 coding sequence is TGTGCCAGCTCAATCGGGACAGGGAACTACAATGAGCAGTTCTTC. It codes for CASSIGTGNYNEQFF.

The sample holds a few counts of this clone. The rearrangement links TRBV6-5 to TRBJ1-1; TRBD1 aligns across 9 bases. The germline gives CDR1 MNHEY, CDR2 SVGAGI. This CDR3 is built from 13 residues. The V gene end was trimmed by 5 bases and the J gene end by 5 bases; junction bases not matched to a gene: 3. The CDR3 DNA reads as TGTGCCAGCAGTACCGGGACAGGGACTGAAGCTTTCTTT. Translated, it gives CASSTGTGTEAFF.

CDR3 in DNA: TGCGCCAGCAGCCAAGAATGGGGACAGGGGGGCGAGCAGTACTTC. Translated, it gives CASSQEWGQGGEQYF. This chain connects TRBV4-1 to TRBJ2-7; 11 nucleotides match TRBD1. Losses at the gene ends were 0 bases for V and 6 bases for J; bases not matched to a gene: 4. The CDR3 spans 15 residues. Germline CDR1 is MGHRA and CDR2 is YSYEKL.

This chain links TRBV29-1 with TRBJ2-5, with D tentatively TRBD2 (8 bases). The J call may be in error: the DNA end matches TRBJ2-7 better. The CDR3 consists of 13 residues. CDR1 is SQVTM and CDR2 is ANQGSEA in the germline V gene. CDR3 protein: CSVGGGGPYEQYF. The CDR3 DNA is TGCAGCGTAGGGGGCGGGGGGCCCTACGAGCAGTACTTC.

This clone was recorded only once. The chain employs TRBV15 and TRBJ2-7, with 10 bases aligning to TRBD1. CDR1 is LNHNV and CDR2 is YYDKDF in the germline V gene (reference sequence). V shed 7 bases and J 3 bases; nucleotides not matched to a gene: 6. The CDR3 contains 14 residues. CDR3 loop: CATTRDRGLYEQYF. The DNA for the CDR3 is TGTGCCACCACCCGGGACAGGGGCCTCTACGAGCAGTACTTC.

This chain connects TRBV9 to TRBJ1-1; weak D call: TRBD1 (5 bases). The CDR3 covers 13 residues. Germline V lookup: CDR1 SGDLS, CDR2 YYNGEE. Trimming stripped 4 bases from V and 2 bases from J, with 9 bases between. The CDR3, as DNA: TGTGCCAGCAGCTTTCAGGGTAACACTGAAGCTTTCTTT. Its translation is CASSFQGNTEAFF. Complete variable domain (other parts from reference TRBV9 and TRBJ1-1): DSGVTQTPKHLITATGQRVTLRCSPRSGDLSVYWYQQSLDQGLQFLIQYYNGEERAKGNILERFSAQQFPDLHSELNLSSLELGDSALYFCASSFQGNTEAFFGQGTRLTVV.

The chain joins TRBV18 to TRBJ2-2; D is perhaps TRBD2 (5 bases). The germline CDR1 and CDR2 sequences are KGHSH and LQKENI. Trimming shortened V by 1 base and J by 2 bases, and 11 bases separated the two germline ends. The CDR3 has 16 amino acids. The CDR3 bases are TGTGCCAGCTCACCACGCCCTGGAGGAAACACCGGGGAGCTGTTTTTT. This codes for CASSPRPGGNTGELFF.

The V and J genes are TRBV6-1 and TRBJ2-7, with TRBD2 as a possible D gene (6 bases). The germline V and J ends were trimmed by 5 bases and 2 bases, with 16 bases remaining between them. Germline V gene lookup returns CDR1 MNHNS and CDR2 SASEGT. The CDR3 has 15 amino acids. CDR3 in DNA: TGTGCCAGCAGTCCGCACCCGGGACTTACCTACGAGCAGTACTTC. It specifies CASSPHPGLTYEQYF.

This chain connects TRBV6-5 to TRBJ2-7; 9 nucleotides line up with TRBD1. Germline V lookup: CDR1 MNHEY, CDR2 SVGAGI. The CDR3 totals 14 residues. Trimming cost V 5 bases and J 6 bases; bases outside gene matches: 8. The CDR3 protein is CASSQPGQGTEQYF. The CDR3 DNA is TGTGCCAGCAGTCAGCCGGGACAGGGTACCGAGCAGTACTTC.

This chain uses TRBV9 with TRBJ1-2; D call uncertain. Trimming removed 2 bases from V and 2 bases from J, with 10 bases in between. CDR3 length: 14 amino acids. Germline CDR1 SGDLS, CDR2 YYNGEE. The CDR3 coding sequence is TGTGCCAGCAGCGTTTCAACGGGAAACTATGGCTACACCTTC. This gives the protein CASSVSTGNYGYTF.

The genes are TRBV28 and TRBJ1-6; D is perhaps TRBD1 (5 bases). The CDR3 loop spans 15 amino acids. Germline lookup yields CDR1 MDHEN and CDR2 SYDVKM. With 5 bases removed from V and 7 bases from J, the gap between germline ends came to 15 bases. This CDR3 is CASSRLWGGNSPLHF. Written as DNA, the CDR3 is TGTGCCAGCAGTCGACTATGGGGGGGGAATTCACCCCTCCACTTT. Full variable domain (remainder filled in from reference TRBV28 and TRBJ1-6): DVKVTQSSRYLVKRTGEKVFLECVQDMDHENMFWYRQDPGLGLRLIYFSYDVKMKEKGDIPEGYSVSREKKERFSLILESASTNQTSMYLCASSRLWGGNSPLHFGNGTRLTVT.

The chain joins TRBV29-1 to TRBJ1-1, with D possibly being TRBD1 (6 bases). The V and J ends lost 2 bases and 4 bases respectively, with 14 bases between them. Germline V gene sequence: CDR1 SQVTM, CDR2 ANQGSEA. The CDR3 length is 14 residues. This CDR3 is CSVEPGQIGTEAFF. CDR3 nucleotide sequence: TGCAGCGTTGAACCCGGACAGATCGGCACTGAAGCTTTCTTT.

The CDR3 DNA sequence: TGTGCCTGGGGGAGGGGTTCGGTAGCTTTCTTT. Its translation: CAWGRGSVAFF. This rearrangement joins TRBV30 to TRBJ1-1, with D possibly being TRBD1 (5 bases). The V gene lost 5 bases and the J gene lost 10 bases, with 14 bases spanning the gap. CDR3 length equals 11 residues. Germline CDR1 GTSNPN, CDR2 SVGIG (reference sequence).

J is TRBJ1-6 and V is TRBV10-3; D is ambiguous. Per germline, CDR1 ENHRY and CDR2 SYGVKD. The V end lost 3 bases, the J end lost 9 bases, and 12 bases lay between the germline ends. The CDR3 is 14 amino acids. The DNA of the CDR3 is TGTGCCATCAGTGAAGAGGGATGGAGTTCACCCCTCCACTTT. Amino acid sequence: CAISEEGWSSPLHF.